This entry lists 24 T cell receptor beta chains sequenced from one sample in a study of T cell responses to AZD1222 COVID-19 vaccine. Clones were read by immunoSEQ multiplex PCR, and TCRdb kept only the in-frame ones, dropping some. The profile shows about 81,000 clones, 91% of them singletons. Sequenced here: peripheral blood, sampled 28 days after the second AZD1222 dose. These receptors came from an adult who received the AZD1222 COVID-19 vaccine.

The J gene is TRBJ2-2, the V gene TRBV7-2; 7 bases line up with TRBD2. The CDR3 has 19 residues. The germline CDR1 and CDR2 sequences are SGHTA and FQGNSA. Unmatched junction bases numbered 22, after V lost 5 bases and J lost 7 bases. For the CDR3, the DNA is TGTGCCAGCAGCCCCAACTTCCTGCGTGGGAGGGCCGGGATCGGGGAGCTGTTTTTT. Translating it yields CASSPNFLRGRAGIGELFF. Full variable domain (missing parts from reference TRBV7-2 and TRBJ2-2): GAGVSQSPSNKVTEKGKDVELRCDPISGHTALYWYRQSLGQGLEFLIYFQGNSAPDKSGLPSDRFSAERTGGSVSTLTIQRTQQEDSAVYLCASSPNFLRGRAGIGELFFGEGSRLTVL.

The chain carries TRBV15 and TRBJ2-5; 7 bases are a match to TRBD1. Germline lookup yields CDR1 LNHNV and CDR2 YYDKDF (reference sequence). Trimming took 0 bases from V and 2 from J; bases not matched to a gene: 0. The CDR3 length is 14 residues. CDR3 in amino acids: CATSRDRGQETQYF. CDR3 DNA sequence: TGTGCCACCAGCAGAGACAGGGGGCAAGAGACCCAGTACTTC.

The chain carries TRBV11-2 and TRBJ2-7, with a possible D match to TRBD1 (6 bases). CDR1 and CDR2 from the germline V gene are SGHAT and FQNNGV. CDR3 length: 13 residues. V shed 2 bases and J shed 6 bases, with 11 bases lying between them. The CDR3 region is CASSLNRVVEQYF. The CDR3, as DNA: TGTGCCAGCAGCTTAAACAGGGTGGTCGAGCAGTACTTC.

V and J are TRBV9 and TRBJ2-7; no reliable D call. The CDR3 is 15 amino acids. The germline V gene has CDR1 SGDLS and CDR2 YYNGEE. Trimming removed 3 bases from V and 3 bases from J, with 16 bases in between. CDR3 coding DNA: TGTGCCAGCAGCGGCCCCACGGCGCCCCTCTACGAGCAGTACTTC. It codes for CASSGPTAPLYEQYF. Full variable domain (remainder filled in from reference TRBV9 and TRBJ2-7): DSGVTQTPKHLITATGQRVTLRCSPRSGDLSVYWYQQSLDQGLQFLIQYYNGEERAKGNILERFSAQQFPDLHSELNLSSLELGDSALYFCASSGPTAPLYEQYFGPGTRLTVT.

The chain combines TRBV29-1 with TRBJ2-7; 7 positions agree with TRBD2. CDR1 is SQVTM and CDR2 is ANQGSEA in the germline V gene. Losses at the gene ends were 2 bases for V and 7 bases for J; bases not matched to a gene: 8. The CDR3 extends over 13 amino acids. As DNA, the CDR3 is TGCAGCGTTGAAATCGTATTGGGAGGGGAGCAGTACTTC. Translated: CSVEIVLGGEQYF.

The rearrangement links TRBV28 to TRBJ1-2, with TRBD1 matching over 8 bases. The CDR3 totals 12 residues. V trimming: 8 bases; J trimming: 4 bases; junction bases outside the gene matches: 3. CDR1 is MDHEN, CDR2 SYDVKM, per germline. Here the CDR3 reads CASGDRLYGYTF. CDR3 DNA: TGTGCCAGCGGGGACAGGCTCTATGGCTACACCTTC.

This sequence joins TRBV18 and TRBJ2-7, with 8 bases aligning to TRBD1. The CDR3 sequence is 18 residues long. Per the germline V gene, CDR1 is KGHSH and CDR2 is LQKENI. J was trimmed by 3 bases and V by 0 bases; bases with no gene match: 13. The chain's CDR3 is CASSPPSEYRDRFYEQYF. In nucleotides, the CDR3 is TGTGCCAGCTCACCACCGAGCGAATACCGGGACAGGTTCTACGAGCAGTACTTC. The full variable domain, with the rest looked up from reference TRBV18 and TRBJ2-7, is NAGVMQNPRHLVRRRGQEARLRCSPMKGHSHVYWYRQLPEEGLKFMVYLQKENIIDESGMPKERFSAEFPKEGPSILRIQQVVRGDSAAYFCASSPPSEYRDRFYEQYFGPGTRLTVT.

J is TRBJ2-7 and V is TRBV6-5; TRBD2 aligns across 13 bases. Germline V gene sequence: CDR1 MNHEY, CDR2 SVGAGI. The CDR3 loop spans 15 amino acids. Trimming took 6 bases from V and 2 from J; bases not matched to a gene: 4. The CDR3 spells CASRFGLAGAYEQYF. The CDR3 DNA is TGTGCCAGCAGATTCGGACTAGCGGGAGCCTACGAGCAGTACTTC.

The CDR3 is CASGWLDEQFF. The CDR3 region has the DNA TGTGCCAGCGGTTGGTTAGATGAGCAGTTCTTC. The chain has TRBV25-1 and TRBJ2-1, with no clear D. The germline V gene encodes CDR1 MGHDK and CDR2 SYGVNS. V lost 8 bases and J 8 bases, leaving 10 bases between the germline ends. The CDR3 length is 11 residues.

The chain carries TRBV5-1 and TRBJ2-3, with 7 bases that match TRBD2. Germline CDR1 reads SGHRS; CDR2 reads YFSETQ. The ends lost 8 bases at V and 5 bases at J; junction bases unmatched: 14. The CDR3 runs to 15 residues. The CDR3 is CASQRNGLEVDTQYF. CDR3 sequence (DNA): TGCGCCAGTCAGCGAAACGGACTAGAGGTAGATACGCAGTATTTT.

The chain uses TRBV6-5 and TRBJ1-5; D is perhaps TRBD1 (5 bases). Germline-derived CDR1 and CDR2 are MNHEY and SVGAGI. The CDR3 sequence is 13 residues long. Trimming took 0 bases from V and 5 from J, leaving 5 bases between them. CDR3 sequence: CASSYSGDQPQHF. The CDR3 DNA follows: TGTGCCAGCAGTTACTCGGGGGATCAGCCCCAGCATTTT.

The J gene is TRBJ2-7, the V gene TRBV5-4; 7 bases map to TRBD1. This CDR3 spans 13 amino acids. J was trimmed by 6 bases and V by 5 bases; bases with no gene match: 8. Germline V CDR1 and CDR2: SGHNT, YYREEE (reference sequence). The CDR3 DNA reads as TGTGCCAGCAGTCATGATAGACAGGGCGAGCAGTACTTC. Its protein product is CASSHDRQGEQYF.

The J gene is TRBJ2-7, the V gene TRBV27; 7 nucleotides agree with TRBD1. V was clipped by 5 bases and J by 1 base; unmatched bases: 2. The length of the CDR3 is 13 residues. Germline V lookup: CDR1 MNHEY, CDR2 SMNVEV (reference sequence). The CDR3 here is CASSPTGSYEQYF. As DNA, the CDR3 is TGTGCCAGCAGTCCGACAGGGTCCTACGAGCAGTACTTC.

The chain is built from TRBV10-2 and TRBJ2-2; TRBD2 matches 7 bases. V lost 8 bases to trimming and J lost 0 bases; unmatched junction nucleotides: 3. Germline-derived CDR1 and CDR2 are WSHSY and SAAADI. The CDR3 runs to 14 residues. DNA of the CDR3: TGCGCCAGCGGGGGACTAACGAACACCGGGGAGCTGTTTTTT. This encodes CASGGLTNTGELFF.

This clone was found once. CDR3 in amino acids: CASSPPRTGGEKLFF. DNA for the CDR3: TGTGCCAGCTCACCACCGCGGACAGGGGGTGAAAAACTGTTTTTT. The chain has TRBV18 and TRBJ1-4; 10 bases map to TRBD1. CDR1 is KGHSH, CDR2 LQKENI, per germline. V gave up 0 bases and J gave up 7 bases; unmatched junction bases: 2. CDR3 size: 15 residues.

The chain carries TRBV19 and TRBJ2-5, with D hard to call. This CDR3 has 14 amino acids. Trimming removed 8 bases at V and 3 bases at J, with 16 bases between. Germline-derived CDR1 and CDR2 are LNHDA and SQIVND (reference sequence). The CDR3: CASRNRLREETQYF. In DNA, the CDR3 is TGTGCCAGTCGAAACCGCCTCAGAGAAGAGACCCAGTACTTC.

The chain employs TRBV19 and TRBJ2-6, with TRBD2 as a possible D gene (6 bases). The CDR3 spans 15 residues. The V gene lost 7 bases and the J gene lost 2 bases, with 12 bases spanning the gap. CDR1 and CDR2 (germline): LNHDA, SQIVND (reference sequence). The CDR3 protein is CASISWGAGANVLTF. In DNA, the CDR3 is TGTGCCAGTATTTCATGGGGGGCTGGGGCCAACGTCCTGACTTTC.

The chain joins TRBV5-1 to TRBJ2-1; 11 bases line up with TRBD2. Germline-derived CDR1 and CDR2 are SGHRS and YFSETQ. V trimming: 4 bases; J trimming: 6 bases; junction bases outside the gene matches: 6. This CDR3 has 15 residues. CDR3 in DNA: TGCGCCAGCAGCACTAGCGGGAGTGGGGTCAATGAGCAGTTCTTC. Translated, it gives CASSTSGSGVNEQFF.

The V gene is TRBV28, the J gene TRBJ2-1; perhaps TRBD2 as D (5 bases). Looked up from germline, CDR1 is MDHEN and CDR2 is SYDVKM. Trimming took 9 bases from V and 0 from J, leaving 12 bases between them. The CDR3 is made up of 14 amino acids. The CDR3 spells CASALSGSYNEQFF. The CDR3 nucleotides are TGTGCCAGTGCGTTAAGCGGCTCCTACAATGAGCAGTTCTTC.

The CDR3 loop is CASSLTSEADTQYF. CDR3 bases: TGTGCCAGCTCACTAACTAGCGAGGCAGATACGCAGTATTTT. The chain is built from TRBV18 and TRBJ2-3; 7 bases agree with TRBD2. The CDR3 is 14 amino acids. V shed 4 bases, J shed 4 bases, and the junction held 5 bases outside the gene matches. Germline loops: CDR1 KGHSH, CDR2 LQKENI.

The CDR3 spells CASSLGTSGATYEQYF. The CDR3 DNA reads TGTGCCAGCAGCCTTGGGACTAGCGGGGCCACCTACGAGCAGTACTTC. The chain employs TRBV4-2 and TRBJ2-7; 13 nucleotides align to TRBD2. The CDR3 extends over 16 amino acids. Looked up from germline, CDR1 is LGHNA and CDR2 is YNFKEQ. V gave up 4 bases and J gave up 2 bases; unmatched junction bases: 5.

The rearrangement joins TRBV5-1 to TRBJ2-7; TRBD2 agrees at 11 bases. CDR3 size: 14 residues. CDR1 is SGHRS and CDR2 is YFSETQ in the germline V gene. The trim removed 7 bases at V and 1 base at J, leaving 4 bases unmatched. CDR3: CASGGTSGSYEQYF. CDR3 in DNA: TGCGCCAGCGGGGGGACTAGCGGATCCTACGAGCAGTACTTC.

The genes are TRBV11-2 and TRBJ2-1; 7 bases map to TRBD2. The CDR3 contains 15 residues. Trimming at V came to 1 base and at J to 5 bases, leaving 5 bases not matched to a gene. The germline CDR1 and CDR2 sequences are SGHAT and FQNNGV. Written as DNA, the CDR3 is TGTGCCAGCAGCTTAGCGGGAGGATCGAACAATGAGCAGTTCTTC. Its protein is CASSLAGGSNNEQFF.

The chain joins TRBV19 to TRBJ2-7, with D perhaps matching TRBD2 (5 bases). This CDR3 region has 16 residues. Germline V gives CDR1 LNHDA, CDR2 SQIVND (reference sequence). V gave up 3 bases and J gave up 4 bases, with 19 bases separating them. CDR3 DNA: TGTGCCAGTAGTATGGCGTGGCGCCAGGAGGTTTACGAGCAGTACTTC. Amino acids: CASSMAWRQEVYEQYF.